The source of this TCR beta chain is a study of STAT5B mutations in CD4+ large granular lymphocyte leukemia. Study-wide findings and caveats: About 24% of private leukemic clonotypes occurred rarely in other patients' non-leukemic repertoires.

Healthy controls were blood donor buffy coats. With regard to this clone: Antigen specificity is unknown.

Method: immunoSEQ multiplex PCR; TCRdb's copy keeps in-frame clones and lacks some. The sample lists over 25,000 clones, around 81% seen once, with approximately 0.32% in the top ten. The receptor was derived from a human donor in good health. The sample comprised CD4+ T cells from blood buffy coats.

The chain's CDR3 is CAIRESVDRGNTIYF. DNA for the CDR3: TGTGCCATCAGAGAGAGCGTCGACAGAGGAAACACCATATATTTT. The chain has TRBV10-3 and TRBJ1-3; possibly TRBD1 for D (5 bases). The CDR3 loop spans 15 amino acids. The germline V and J ends were trimmed by 6 bases and 4 bases, with 16 bases remaining between them. Per germline, CDR1 ENHRY and CDR2 SYGVKD.